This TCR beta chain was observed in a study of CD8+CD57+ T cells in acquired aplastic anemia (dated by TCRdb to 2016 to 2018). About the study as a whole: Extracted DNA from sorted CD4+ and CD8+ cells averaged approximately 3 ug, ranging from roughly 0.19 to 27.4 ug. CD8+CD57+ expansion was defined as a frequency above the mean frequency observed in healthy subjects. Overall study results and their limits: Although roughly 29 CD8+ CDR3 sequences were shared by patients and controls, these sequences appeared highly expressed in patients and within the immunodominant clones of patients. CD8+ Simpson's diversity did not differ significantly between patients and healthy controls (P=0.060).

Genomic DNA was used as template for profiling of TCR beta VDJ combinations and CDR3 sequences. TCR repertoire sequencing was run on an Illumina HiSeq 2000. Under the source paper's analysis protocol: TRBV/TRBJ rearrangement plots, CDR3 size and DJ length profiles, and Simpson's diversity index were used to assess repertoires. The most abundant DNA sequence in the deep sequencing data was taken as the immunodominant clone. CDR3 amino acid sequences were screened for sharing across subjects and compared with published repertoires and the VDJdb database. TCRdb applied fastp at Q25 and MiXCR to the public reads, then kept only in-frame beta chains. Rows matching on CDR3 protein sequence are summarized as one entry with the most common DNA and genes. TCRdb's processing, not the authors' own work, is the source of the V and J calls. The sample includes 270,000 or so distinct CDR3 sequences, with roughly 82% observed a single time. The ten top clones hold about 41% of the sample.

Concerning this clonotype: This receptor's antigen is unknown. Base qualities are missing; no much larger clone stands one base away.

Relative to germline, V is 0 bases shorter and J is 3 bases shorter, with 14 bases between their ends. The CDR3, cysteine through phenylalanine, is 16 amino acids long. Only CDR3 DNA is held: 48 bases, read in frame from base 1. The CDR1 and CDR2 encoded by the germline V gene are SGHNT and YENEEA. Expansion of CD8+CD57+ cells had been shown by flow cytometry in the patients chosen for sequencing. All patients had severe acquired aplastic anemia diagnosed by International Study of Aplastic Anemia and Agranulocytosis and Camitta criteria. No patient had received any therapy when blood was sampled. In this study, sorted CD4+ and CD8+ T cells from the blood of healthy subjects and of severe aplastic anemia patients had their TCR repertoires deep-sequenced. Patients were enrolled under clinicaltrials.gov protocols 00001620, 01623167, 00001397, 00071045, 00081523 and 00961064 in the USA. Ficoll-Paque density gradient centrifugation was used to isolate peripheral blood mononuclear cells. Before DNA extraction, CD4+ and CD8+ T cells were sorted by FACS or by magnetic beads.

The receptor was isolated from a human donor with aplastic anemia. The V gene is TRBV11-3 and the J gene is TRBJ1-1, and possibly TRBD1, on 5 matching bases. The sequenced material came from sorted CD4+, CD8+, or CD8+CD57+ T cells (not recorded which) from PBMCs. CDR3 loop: CASSLDLTEAYTEAFF. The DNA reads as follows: TGTGCCAGCAGCTTAGATCTGACAGAGGCCTACACTGAAGCTTTCTTT.